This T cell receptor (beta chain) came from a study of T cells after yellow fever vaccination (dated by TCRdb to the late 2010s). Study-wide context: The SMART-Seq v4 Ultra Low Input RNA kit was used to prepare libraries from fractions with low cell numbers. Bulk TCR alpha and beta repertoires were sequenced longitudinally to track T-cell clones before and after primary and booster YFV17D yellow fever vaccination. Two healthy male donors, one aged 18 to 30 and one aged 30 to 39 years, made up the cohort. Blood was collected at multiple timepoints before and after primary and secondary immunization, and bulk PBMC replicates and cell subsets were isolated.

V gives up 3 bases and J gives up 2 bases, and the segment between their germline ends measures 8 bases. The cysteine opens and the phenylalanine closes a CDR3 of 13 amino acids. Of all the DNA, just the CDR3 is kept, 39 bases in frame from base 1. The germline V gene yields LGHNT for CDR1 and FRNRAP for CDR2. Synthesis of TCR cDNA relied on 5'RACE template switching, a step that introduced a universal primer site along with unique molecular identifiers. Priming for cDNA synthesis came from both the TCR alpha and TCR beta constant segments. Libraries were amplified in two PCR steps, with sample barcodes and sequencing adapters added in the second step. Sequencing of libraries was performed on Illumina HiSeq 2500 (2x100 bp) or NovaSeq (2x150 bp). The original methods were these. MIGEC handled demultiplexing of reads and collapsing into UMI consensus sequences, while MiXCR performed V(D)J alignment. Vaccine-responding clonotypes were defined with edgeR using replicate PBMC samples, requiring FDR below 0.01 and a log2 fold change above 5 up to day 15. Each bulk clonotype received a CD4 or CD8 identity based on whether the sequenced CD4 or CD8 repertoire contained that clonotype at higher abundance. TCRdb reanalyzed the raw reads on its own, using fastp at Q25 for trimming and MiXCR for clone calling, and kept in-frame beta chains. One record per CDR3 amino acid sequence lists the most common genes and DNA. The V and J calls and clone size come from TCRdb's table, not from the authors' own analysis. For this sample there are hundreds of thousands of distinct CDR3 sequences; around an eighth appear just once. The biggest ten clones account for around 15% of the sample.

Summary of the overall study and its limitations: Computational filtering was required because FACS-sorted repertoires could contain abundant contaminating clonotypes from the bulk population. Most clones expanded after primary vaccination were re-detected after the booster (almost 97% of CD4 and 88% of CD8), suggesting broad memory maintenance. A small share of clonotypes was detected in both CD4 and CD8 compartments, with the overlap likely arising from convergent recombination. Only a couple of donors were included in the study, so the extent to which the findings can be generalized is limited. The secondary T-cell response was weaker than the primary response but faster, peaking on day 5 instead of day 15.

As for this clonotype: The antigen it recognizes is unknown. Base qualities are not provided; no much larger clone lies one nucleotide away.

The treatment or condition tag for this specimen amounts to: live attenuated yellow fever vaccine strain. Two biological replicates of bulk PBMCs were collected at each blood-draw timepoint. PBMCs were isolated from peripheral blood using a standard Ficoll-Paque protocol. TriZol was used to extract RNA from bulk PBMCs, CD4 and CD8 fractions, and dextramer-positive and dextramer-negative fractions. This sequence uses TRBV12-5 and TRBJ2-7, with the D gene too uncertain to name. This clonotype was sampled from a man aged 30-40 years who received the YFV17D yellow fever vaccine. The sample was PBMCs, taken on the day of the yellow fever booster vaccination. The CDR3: CASGFIGAYEQYF. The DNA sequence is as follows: TGTGCTAGTGGTTTTATTGGAGCCTACGAGCAGTACTTC.